The present T cell receptor beta chain was sequenced within a study of blood T cell repertoires in COVID-19. Using immunoSEQ multiplex PCR, the repertoire was profiled, and TCRdb retains in-frame clones only, with some absent. The table records some 220,000 clones, about four fifths of them present only once. This clone came up once. The TCR was taken from a middle-aged woman with acute COVID-19. The sequenced sample consisted of PBMCs or T cells enriched from blood (not recorded which).

The DNA of the CDR3 is TGTGCCAGCAGCTTACTGGCGGGTACCTATGGCTACACCTTC. Its translation is CASSLLAGTYGYTF. The rearrangement uses TRBV7-2 and TRBJ1-2; no reliable D call. V was cut by 2 bases and J by 4 bases, with 11 bases left in between. Germline CDR1 reads SGHTA; CDR2 reads FQGNSA. The CDR3 sequence is 14 residues long. Full variable domain (rest looked up from reference TRBV7-2 and TRBJ1-2): GAGVSQSPSNKVTEKGKDVELRCDPISGHTALYWYRQSLGQGLEFLIYFQGNSAPDKSGLPSDRFSAERTGGSVSTLTIQRTQQEDSAVYLCASSLLAGTYGYTFGSGTRLTVV.